One TCR beta chain is described in this entry. The ends lost 0 bases at V and 8 bases at J; junction bases unmatched: 11. In germline, CDR1 is MNHEY, CDR2 SMNVEV (reference sequence). The CDR3 runs to 17 residues. The data were obtained in a study of blood T cell repertoires in COVID-19. As for the study in general: T cells, B-cell-depleted T cells, or PBMCs supplied cDNA or gDNA.

TCRdb's copy holds only in-frame clones and misses some; the assay was immunoSEQ multiplex PCR. The sample holds 150,000 or so clones, 80% to 85% seen once. Sequenced: PBMCs or T cells enriched from blood (not recorded which). The chain employs TRBV27 and TRBJ2-7; TRBD1 matches 12 bases. The receptor's source is a woman aged 50 to 60 who had recovered from COVID-19. CDR3 protein: CASSLSSTGTGGGKQYF. For the CDR3, the DNA is TGTGCCAGCAGTTTATCATCGACCGGGACAGGGGGCGGTAAGCAGTACTTC.